The clone carrying this TCR beta chain was seen only a few times. The sample originates from a study of blood T cell repertoires in COVID-19. The data were produced by immunoSEQ multiplex PCR, yet TCRdb's version contains in-frame clones alone and is incomplete. The sample records about 65,000 clones, 80% to 85% being singletons. V lost 3 bases, J lost 12 bases, and 3 bases stayed unmatched. The CDR3 totals 11 residues. Looked up from germline, CDR1 is DFQATT and CDR2 is SNEGSKA (reference sequence). The origin of this receptor is a human donor in a cohort sampled during active COVID-19. The sequenced sample consisted of peripheral blood. The chain uses TRBV20-1 and TRBJ2-1; 9 nucleotides match TRBD2. The CDR3 region is CSASGAGGQFF. The CDR3 DNA is TGCAGTGCTAGCGGAGCGGGGGGGCAGTTCTTC.